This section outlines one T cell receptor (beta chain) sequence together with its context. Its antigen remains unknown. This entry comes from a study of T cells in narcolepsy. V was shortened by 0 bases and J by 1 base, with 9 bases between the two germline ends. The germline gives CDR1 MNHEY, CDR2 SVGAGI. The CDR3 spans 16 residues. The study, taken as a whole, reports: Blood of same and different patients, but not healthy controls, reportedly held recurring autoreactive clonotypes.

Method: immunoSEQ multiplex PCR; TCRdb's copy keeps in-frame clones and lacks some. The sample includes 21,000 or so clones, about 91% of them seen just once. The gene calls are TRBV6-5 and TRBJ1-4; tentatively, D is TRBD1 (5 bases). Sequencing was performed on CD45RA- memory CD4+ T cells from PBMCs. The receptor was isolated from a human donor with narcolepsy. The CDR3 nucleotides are TGTGCCAGCAGTTACTCGGGGGGGGTAACTAATGAAAAACTGTTTTTT. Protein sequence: CASSYSGGVTNEKLFF.